The present T cell receptor beta chain was sequenced within a study of Graves' ophthalmopathy and Graves' hyperthyroidism. In the study overall: Sampling took place at initial diagnosis, with peripheral blood obtained before any treatment. Study outcomes and limitations: The model predicted progression of ophthalmopathy with a sensitivity of roughly 69%, and its specificity was roughly 77%.

Germline-derived CDR1 and CDR2 are SGHTA and FQGNSA. This CDR3 has 15 residues. This clonotype was observed at least ten times. Its antigen is still unknown. The junction departs from the called germline gene at one end, perhaps through a read error. The sequenced template was RNA, covering the TCR beta CDR3 region. HTBI-primed RT-PCR formed the first round, and a multiplex PCR formed the second. One entry per CDR3 protein results from TCRdb running MiXCR on the multiplex PCR reads. The sample comprises 450,000 or so distinct CDR3 sequences, around an eighth of which are singletons, and 8% to 10% rests with the top ten.

The TCR was taken from a woman in her thirties with Graves' ophthalmopathy. Sequenced sample: blood. J is TRBJ1-1 and V is TRBV7-2, with a tentative D call TRBD1 (6 bases). The CDR3 DNA reads as TGTGCCAGCAGGTTAGGGGGGGGGCTGAACACTGAAGCTTTCTTT. This codes for CASRLGGGLNTEAFF. The full variable domain, with the rest looked up from reference TRBV7-2 and TRBJ1-1, is GAGVSQSPSNKVTEKGKDVELRCDPISGHTALYWYRQSLGQGLEFLIYFQGNSAPDKSGLPSDRFSAERTGGSVSTLTIQRTQQEDSAVYLCASRLGGGLNTEAFFGQGTRLTVV.